These 22 T cell receptor beta chains came from one sample sequenced in a study of T cells in Graves' hyperthyroidism and ophthalmopathy. Authors of the study amplified TCR beta CDR3 regions from RNA transcripts. When the TCR CDR3 underwent first-round RT-PCR, the HTBI primer set was used. Each CDR3 protein is one row after TCRdb ran MiXCR on the multiplex PCR reads. Of fewer than 450,000 distinct CDR3 sequences listed, over 12% are singletons. The sequencing sample was made of blood. The source of these receptors is a man aged 50-60 years with Graves' ophthalmopathy.

This clonotype was seen repeatedly, ten times or more. The rearrangement links TRBV18 to TRBJ2-7, with D perhaps matching TRBD1 (6 bases). There are 14 residues in the CDR3. Deletions cut 0 bases from V and 3 bases from J, with 9 bases between. Germline V lookup: CDR1 KGHSH, CDR2 LQKENI. The CDR3 bases are TGTGCCAGCTCACCACCCACAGGGAGCTACGAGCAGTACTTC. Its protein product is CASSPPTGSYEQYF.

This clonotype was picked up many times. The rearrangement joins TRBV3-1 to TRBJ1-2; possible D gene TRBD1, 5 bases. Trimming cost V 3 bases and J 2 bases, with 7 bases left between them. Germline assignment: CDR1 LGHDT and CDR2 YNNKEL (reference sequence). The CDR3 runs to 13 residues. CDR3 protein: CASSHGGNYGYTF. In nucleotides, the CDR3 is TGTGCCAGCAGCCACGGGGGGAACTATGGCTACACCTTC.

This chain joins TRBV6-2 or TRBV6-3 and TRBJ1-4, with 9 bases identical to TRBD1. Germline trimming cut 5 bases from V and 4 bases from J; bases unmatched to any gene: 2. The germline V gene has CDR1 MNHEY and CDR2 SVGEGT. CDR3 length: 14 residues. The CDR3 spells CASSGTGSNEKLFF. The DNA for the CDR3 is TGTGCCAGCAGTGGGACAGGGAGTAATGAAAAACTGTTTTTT.

The rearrangement joins TRBV6-1 to TRBJ1-5; 9 nucleotides line up with TRBD1. This CDR3 comprises 14 residues. Trimming took 7 bases from V and 5 from J; bases not matched to a gene: 6. Germline V gene lookup returns CDR1 MNHNS and CDR2 SASEGT. For the CDR3, the DNA is TGTGCCAGCACACTACGACAGGGGGATCAGCCCCAGCATTTT. Encoded protein: CASTLRQGDQPQHF.

This clonotype has ten or more counts. The chain recombines TRBV28 with TRBJ2-1, with 7 bases that match TRBD2. V dropped 3 bases and J dropped 6; count of bases not matched to a gene: 5. The CDR3 is 14 residues long. Germline V lookup: CDR1 MDHEN, CDR2 SYDVKM. The CDR3 DNA reads TGTGCCAGCAGTTTTAGTGGGGGGGGCAATGAGCAGTTCTTC. Its protein product is CASSFSGGGNEQFF.

This clonotype turned up a few times. A junction boundary mismatches the germline segment, possibly from a read error. This rearrangement joins TRBV7-9 to TRBJ2-2; the D gene is possibly TRBD2 (5 bases). The CDR3 covers 15 residues. The germline gives CDR1 SEHNR, CDR2 FQNEAQ (reference sequence). The CDR3 DNA is TGTGCCAGCAGCTTAGCGGGAGCGAACACCGAGGAGCTGTTTTTT. This encodes CASSLAGANTEELFF.

Many counts were recorded for this clonotype. DNA of the CDR3: TGTGCCAGCAGCGCTGACAGGGGGCGTACCTACGAGCAGTACTTC. Its translation: CASSADRGRTYEQYF. The chain employs TRBV28 and TRBJ2-7; 10 nucleotides match TRBD1. The germline gives CDR1 MDHEN, CDR2 SYDVKM. The length of the CDR3 is 15 residues. The V and J ends lost 6 bases and 2 bases, in that order; junction bases with no gene match: 7.

The V call is TRBV6-1, the J call TRBJ2-1, with D perhaps matching TRBD1 or TRBD2 (6 bases each). The CDR3 is made up of 15 amino acids. The germline CDR1 and CDR2 sequences are MNHNS and SASEGT. Trimming took 2 bases from V and 0 from J, leaving 8 bases between them. As DNA, the CDR3 is TGTGCCAGCAGTGAAAGGGGGGACTCCTACAATGAGCAGTTCTTC. Protein product: CASSERGDSYNEQFF.

This clonotype was observed at least ten times. This chain joins TRBV20-1 and TRBJ2-1; 12 bases map to TRBD2. The CDR3 loop spans 17 amino acids. Per the germline V gene, CDR1 is DFQATT and CDR2 is SNEGSKA (reference sequence). The trim removed 3 bases at V and 8 bases at J, leaving 14 bases unmatched. The CDR3 loop reads CSARDRLAGVGRDEQFF. For the CDR3, the DNA is TGCAGTGCTAGGGATCGACTAGCGGGGGTCGGTAGGGATGAGCAGTTCTTC.

The genes are TRBV7-9 and TRBJ2-2; 10 nucleotides match TRBD2. The CDR3 is 19 amino acids. J lost 6 bases, V lost 3 bases, and 16 bases had no gene match. Germline values: CDR1 SEHNR, CDR2 FQNEAQ (reference sequence). The CDR3 nucleotides read TGTGCCAGCAGCTTGAGTGTTTTGCTAGCGGGAGAGTTGGCCGGGGAGCTGTTTTTT. Translating gives CASSLSVLLAGELAGELFF.

This clonotype was observed many times. The chain is built from TRBV9 and TRBJ2-5, with D hard to call. V lost 0 bases to trimming and J lost 1 base, with 7 bases between them. This CDR3 contains 14 residues. In germline, CDR1 is SGDLS, CDR2 YYNGEE. The CDR3 loop reads CASSVEGTQETQYF. Written as DNA, the CDR3 is TGTGCCAGCAGCGTAGAGGGAACCCAAGAGACCCAGTACTTC.

In its sample, this clonotype was seen many times. CDR3 sequence: CASARDEQYF. The CDR3 DNA reads TGTGCCAGCGCCAGGGACGAGCAGTACTTC. The chain uses TRBV2 and TRBJ2-7; D possibly corresponds to TRBD1 (5 bases). CDR1 is SNHLY, CDR2 FYNNEI, per germline. With 8 bases removed from V and 5 bases from J, the gap between germline ends came to 7 bases. There are 10 residues in the CDR3.

This clonotype was detected only a few times. At one of its ends the junction is not consistent with the germline gene, which may arise from a read error. This chain links TRBV7-9 with TRBJ2-1; the D gene is possibly TRBD2 (9 bases). The CDR3 extends over 20 amino acids. Germline assignment: CDR1 SEHNR and CDR2 FQNEAQ (reference sequence). CDR3 residues: CTSSGGQGAGADSSYNEQFF. The CDR3 DNA reads TGTACCAGCAGCGGGGGGCAGGGGGCGGGAGCCGACAGCTCCTACAATGAGCAGTTCTTC.

This clonotype was found many times. The chain couples TRBV24-1 to TRBJ2-2; a weak D match, TRBD1 (5 bases). From germline, CDR1 is KGHDR and CDR2 SFDVKD. Deletions cut 5 bases from V and 0 bases from J, with 18 bases between. The CDR3 runs to 18 residues. CDR3 DNA: TGTGCCACCAGTGGCTACCACCCAGGGAAGGCGAACACCGGGGAGCTGTTTTTT. It codes for CATSGYHPGKANTGELFF.

This clonotype was detected many times. The J gene is TRBJ2-7, the V gene TRBV30; D might be TRBD1 (6 bases). The CDR3 totals 13 residues. The germline CDR1 and CDR2 sequences are GTSNPN and SVGIG (reference sequence). V lost 3 bases to trimming and J lost 2 bases, with 11 bases between them. The DNA for the CDR3 is TGTGCCTGGAGGACAGGTGGGACCTACGAGCAGTACTTC. Translation: CAWRTGGTYEQYF.

This clonotype came up a few times. V and J are TRBV27 and TRBJ2-7; D possibly corresponds to TRBD2 (6 bases). V dropped 0 bases and J dropped 2 bases, with 20 bases sitting between them. This CDR3 has 18 residues. The germline gives CDR1 MNHEY, CDR2 SMNVEV (reference sequence). CDR3 DNA sequence: TGTGCCAGCAGTTTATCGCTAGTGGGAGGTCGGATCCCCTACGAGCAGTACTTC. It is translated as CASSLSLVGGRIPYEQYF.

This clonotype was counted at least ten times. V usage is TRBV4-1 and J usage is TRBJ2-5; 8 bases are shared with TRBD1. V shed 3 bases, J shed 5 bases, and the junction held 2 bases outside the gene matches. The germline gives CDR1 MGHRA, CDR2 YSYEKL. CDR3 length: 13 amino acids. The CDR3 here is CASSQGQVETQYF. The CDR3 DNA reads as TGCGCCAGCAGCCAGGGACAGGTGGAGACCCAGTACTTC.

This clonotype came up many times. The chain employs TRBV5-1 and TRBJ2-3; 8 bases fit TRBD2. The germline V gene has CDR1 SGHRS and CDR2 YFSETQ. This CDR3 contains 17 residues. The junction had 13 bases not matched to a gene; V was cut back by 4 bases and J by 3 bases. CDR3: CASSRAAGAGMTDTQYF. The CDR3 nucleotides are TGCGCCAGCAGCCGGGCAGCGGGAGCGGGTATGACAGATACGCAGTATTTT.

The chain carries TRBV6-4 and TRBJ1-1; possibly TRBD1 for D (6 bases). Between the trimmed V and J ends, which lost 7 bases and 2 bases, there was a span of 11 bases. This CDR3 is 13 amino acids long. Germline V gives CDR1 MRHNA, CDR2 SNTAGT. In DNA, the CDR3 is TGTGCCAGCAAACAGGGTTTCAACACTGAAGCTTTCTTT. It is translated as CASKQGFNTEAFF.

The chain recombines TRBV28 with TRBJ2-2, with 12 bases matching TRBD2. The J segment lost 0 bases and the V segment lost 4 bases, leaving 9 bases of the junction unmatched. Germline CDR1 reads MDHEN; CDR2 reads SYDVKM. This CDR3 comprises 19 residues. The CDR3 region has the DNA TGTGCCAGCAGTTCCCCGACTAGCGGGGGCCTTACGAACACCGGGGAGCTGTTTTTT. Translated, it gives CASSSPTSGGLTNTGELFF.

This clonotype showed up just once. The chain employs TRBV14 and TRBJ2-3, with D perhaps TRBD1 (6 bases). In germline, CDR1 is SGHDN, CDR2 FVKESK. Trimming cost V 2 bases and J 4 bases, with 16 bases left between them. The length of the CDR3 is 16 residues. CDR3 loop: CASSQKRGSAADTQYF. CDR3 DNA sequence: TGTGCCAGCAGCCAAAAAAGGGGGAGTGCCGCAGATACGCAGTATTTT.

This clonotype came up many times. This chain uses TRBV18 with TRBJ1-1; 7 bases are shared with TRBD1. V shed 5 bases and J 5 bases; nucleotides not matched to a gene: 14. The CDR3 loop spans 16 amino acids. The germline CDR1 and CDR2 sequences are KGHSH and LQKENI. The CDR3 nucleotides are TGTGCCAGCTCAATGAAGGGGGCCGGTGGTAGGACTGAAGCTTTCTTT. It specifies CASSMKGAGGRTEAFF.